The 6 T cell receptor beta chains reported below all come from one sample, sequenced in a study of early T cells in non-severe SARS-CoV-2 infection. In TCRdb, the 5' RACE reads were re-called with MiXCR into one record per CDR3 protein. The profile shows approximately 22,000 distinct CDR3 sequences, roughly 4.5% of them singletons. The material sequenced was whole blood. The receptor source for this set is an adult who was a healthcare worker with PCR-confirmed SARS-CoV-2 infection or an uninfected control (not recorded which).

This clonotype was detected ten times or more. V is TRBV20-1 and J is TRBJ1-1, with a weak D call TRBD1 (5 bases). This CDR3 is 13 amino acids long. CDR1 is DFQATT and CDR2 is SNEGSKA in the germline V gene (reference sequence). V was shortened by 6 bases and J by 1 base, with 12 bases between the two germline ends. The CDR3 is CSAAGPGNTEAFF. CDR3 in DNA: TGCAGTGCCGCAGGGCCAGGGAACACTGAAGCTTTCTTT.

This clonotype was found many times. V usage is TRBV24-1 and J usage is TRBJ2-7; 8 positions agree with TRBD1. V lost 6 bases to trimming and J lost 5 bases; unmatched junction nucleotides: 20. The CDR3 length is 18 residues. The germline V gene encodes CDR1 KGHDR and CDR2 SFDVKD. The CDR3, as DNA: TGTGCCACCAGTCGACTTATTGGGCCAGGGGGCTCACGGGACGAGCAGTACTTC. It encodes CATSRLIGPGGSRDEQYF.

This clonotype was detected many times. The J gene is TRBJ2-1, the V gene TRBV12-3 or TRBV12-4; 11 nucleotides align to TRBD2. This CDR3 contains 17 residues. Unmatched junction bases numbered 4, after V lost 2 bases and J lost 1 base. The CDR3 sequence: CASSLTSGGLSYNEQFF. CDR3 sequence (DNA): TGTGCCAGCAGTTTAACTAGCGGGGGCCTATCCTACAATGAGCAGTTCTTC.

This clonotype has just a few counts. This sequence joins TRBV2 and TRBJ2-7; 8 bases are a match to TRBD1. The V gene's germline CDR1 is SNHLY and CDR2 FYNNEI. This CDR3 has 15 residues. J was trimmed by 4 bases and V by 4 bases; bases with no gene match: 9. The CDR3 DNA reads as TGTGCCAGCAGTGCAGGGGGCGCATCCTCATACGAGCAGTACTTC. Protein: CASSAGGASSYEQYF.

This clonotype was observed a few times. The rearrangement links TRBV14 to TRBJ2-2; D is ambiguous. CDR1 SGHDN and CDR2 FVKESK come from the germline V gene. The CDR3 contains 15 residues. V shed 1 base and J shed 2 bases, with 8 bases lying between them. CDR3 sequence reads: CASSQVRRNTGELFF. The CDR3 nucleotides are TGTGCCAGCAGCCAAGTTAGACGAAACACCGGGGAGCTGTTTTTT.

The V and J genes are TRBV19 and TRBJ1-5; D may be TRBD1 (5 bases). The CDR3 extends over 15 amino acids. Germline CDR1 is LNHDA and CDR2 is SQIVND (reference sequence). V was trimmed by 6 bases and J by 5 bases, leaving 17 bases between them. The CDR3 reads CASRMERGFYQPQHF. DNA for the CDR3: TGTGCCAGTAGGATGGAGAGGGGCTTTTATCAGCCCCAGCATTTT.